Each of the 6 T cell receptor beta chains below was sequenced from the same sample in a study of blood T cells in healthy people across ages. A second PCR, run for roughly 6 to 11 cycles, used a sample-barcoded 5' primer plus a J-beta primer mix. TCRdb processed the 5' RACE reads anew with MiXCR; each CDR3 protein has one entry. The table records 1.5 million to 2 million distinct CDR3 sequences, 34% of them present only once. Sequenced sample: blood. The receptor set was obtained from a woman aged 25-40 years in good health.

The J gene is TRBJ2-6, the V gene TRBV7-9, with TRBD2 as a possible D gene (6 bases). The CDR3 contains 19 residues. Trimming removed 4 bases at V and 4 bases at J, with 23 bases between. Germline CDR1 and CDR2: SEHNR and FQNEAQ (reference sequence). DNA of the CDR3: TGTGCCAGCAGCTCAAAGGACGGGCAAGGGGACTCAGGGGCCAACGTCCTGACTTTC. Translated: CASSSKDGQGDSGANVLTF.

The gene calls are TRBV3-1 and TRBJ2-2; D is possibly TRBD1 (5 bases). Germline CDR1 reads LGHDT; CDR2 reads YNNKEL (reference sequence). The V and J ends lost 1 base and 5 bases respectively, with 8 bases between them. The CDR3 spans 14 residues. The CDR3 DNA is TGTGCCAGCAGCCAAGCTCAGGGAACCGGGGAGCTGTTTTTT. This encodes CASSQAQGTGELFF. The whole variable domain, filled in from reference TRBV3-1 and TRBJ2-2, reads DTAVSQTPKYLVTQMGNDKSIKCEQNLGHDTMYWYKQDSKKFLKIMFSYNNKELIINETVPNRFSPKSPDKAHLNLHINSLELGDSAVYFCASSQAQGTGELFFGEGSRLTVL.

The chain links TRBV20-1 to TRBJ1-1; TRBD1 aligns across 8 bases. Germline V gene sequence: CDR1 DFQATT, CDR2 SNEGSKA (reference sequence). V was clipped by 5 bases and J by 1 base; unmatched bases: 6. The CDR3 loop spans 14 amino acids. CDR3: CSASWGQANTEAFF. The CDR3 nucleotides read TGCAGTGCTTCCTGGGGACAGGCGAACACTGAAGCTTTCTTT.

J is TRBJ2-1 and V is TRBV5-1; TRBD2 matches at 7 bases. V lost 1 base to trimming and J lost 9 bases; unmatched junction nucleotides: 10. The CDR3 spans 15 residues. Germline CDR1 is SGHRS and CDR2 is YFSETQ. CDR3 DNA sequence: TGCGCCAGCAGCTTGTCTAGCGGTCTTTCCCGTGAGCAGTTCTTC. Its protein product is CASSLSSGLSREQFF.

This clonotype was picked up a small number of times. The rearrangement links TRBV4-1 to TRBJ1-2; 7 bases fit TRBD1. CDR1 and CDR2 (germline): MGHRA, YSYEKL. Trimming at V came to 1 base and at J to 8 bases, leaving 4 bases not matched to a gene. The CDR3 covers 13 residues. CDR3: CASSQARGSGYTF. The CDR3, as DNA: TGCGCCAGCAGCCAAGCCAGGGGGAGCGGCTACACCTTC.

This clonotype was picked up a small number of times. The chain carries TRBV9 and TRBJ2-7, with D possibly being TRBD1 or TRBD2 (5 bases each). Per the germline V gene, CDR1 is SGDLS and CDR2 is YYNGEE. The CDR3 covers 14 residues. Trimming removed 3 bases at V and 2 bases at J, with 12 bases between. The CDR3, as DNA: TGTGCCAGCAGCGAGGCAGGGACCCCCTACGAGCAGTACTTC. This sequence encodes CASSEAGTPYEQYF.